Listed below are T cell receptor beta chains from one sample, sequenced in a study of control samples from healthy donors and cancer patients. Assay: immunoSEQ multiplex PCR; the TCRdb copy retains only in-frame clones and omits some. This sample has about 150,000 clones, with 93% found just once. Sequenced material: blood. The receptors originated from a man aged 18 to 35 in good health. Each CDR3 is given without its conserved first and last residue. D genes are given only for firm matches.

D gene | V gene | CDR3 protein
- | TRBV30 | AWSVSGYGDEQF
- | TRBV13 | ASSLDRQPQH
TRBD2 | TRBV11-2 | AIGRGETSYEQY
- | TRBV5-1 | ASSQTGTWATNEKLF
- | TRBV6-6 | AGRRGNDQPQH
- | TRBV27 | ASSHTYEQY
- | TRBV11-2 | ASSLDMEGGYT
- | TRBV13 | ASSLGRLSYGYT
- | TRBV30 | AWSSGPGNTIY
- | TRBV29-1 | SVVVGSTDTQY
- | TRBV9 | ASSVTGNSPLH
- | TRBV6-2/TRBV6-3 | ASSRPDAETQY
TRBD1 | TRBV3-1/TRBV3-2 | ASRGQGSDTQY
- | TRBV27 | ASWRDSPTEQY
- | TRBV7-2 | ASSLGQTYGYT